Below are 21 T cell receptor beta chains sequenced from a single sample in a study of persistence of HIV-infected CD4 T cells. Stimulation used 10 ug/mL lysate from CMV-infected fibroblasts. Sorted nonresponding memory CD4+ T cells were CD40L-negative, CD69-negative, CD45RO-high. This was the immunoSEQ version 4 assay in survey mode. The method was immunoSEQ multiplex PCR; TCRdb's version includes in-frame clones alone and lacks a portion of them. The sample includes 37,000 or so clones, about 85% of them seen just once. Antigens for these TCRs are unknown. The material sequenced was CD4+ T cells sorted from PBMCs after 18-hour stimulation, taken from a patient who received antiretroviral therapy. All receptors come from an adult man with HIV who was CMV-seropositive.

V and J are TRBV9 and TRBJ2-1; D may be TRBD1 or TRBD2 (6 bases each). The CDR3 spans 15 residues. The V end was cut by 3 bases, the J end by 7 bases, with 17 bases between. Germline V gene lookup returns CDR1 SGDLS and CDR2 YYNGEE. The CDR3 reads CASSAPQGGKNEQFF. CDR3 nucleotides: TGTGCCAGCAGCGCTCCACAGGGAGGCAAGAATGAGCAGTTCTTC.

The chain employs TRBV19 and TRBJ1-6, with D perhaps TRBD1 (5 bases). Germline V gene data show CDR1 as LNHDA and CDR2 as SQIVND (reference sequence). The V end was cut by 1 base, the J end by 2 bases, with 6 bases between. The CDR3 is 15 residues long. CDR3 protein: CASSIVGAYNSPLHF. In nucleotides, the CDR3 is TGTGCCAGTAGTATAGTAGGGGCCTATAATTCACCCCTCCACTTT.

CDR3 nucleotide sequence: TGCGCCAGCAGCTCGTCCATACAGGGGAACACTGAAGCTTTCTTT. It translates to CASSSSIQGNTEAFF. This sequence joins TRBV5-1 and TRBJ1-1; TRBD1 might be the D (6 bases). Germline CDR1 is SGHRS and CDR2 is YFSETQ. The CDR3 runs 15 residues. Between the trimmed V and J ends, which lost 3 bases and 1 base, there was a span of 13 bases.

This chain links TRBV4-2 with TRBJ2-4, with 11 bases identical to TRBD2. V gave up 1 base and J gave up 5 bases; unmatched junction bases: 4. From germline, CDR1 is LGHNA and CDR2 YNFKEQ. The CDR3 runs 16 residues. CDR3 loop: CASSQGTSGGQNIQYF. As DNA, the CDR3 is TGTGCCAGCAGCCAAGGAACTAGCGGGGGCCAAAACATTCAGTACTTC.

This clone is medium-sized. The chain recombines TRBV28 with TRBJ2-7; D possibly uses TRBD1 or TRBD2 (5 bases each). V shed 4 bases and J shed 2 bases, with 15 bases lying between them. Germline lookup yields CDR1 MDHEN and CDR2 SYDVKM. This CDR3 is built from 15 residues. The CDR3 sequence is CASSSSGTVTYEQYF. The CDR3 DNA reads as TGTGCCAGCAGTTCCTCCGGGACCGTCACCTACGAGCAGTACTTC.

The CDR3 coding sequence is TGTGCCAGCAGTTACTCGCGGGGGCATGGCTACACCTTC. Translating it yields CASSYSRGHGYTF. V gene TRBV6-5 combines with J gene TRBJ1-2; D possibly corresponds to TRBD1 (6 bases). The CDR3 runs to 13 residues. Germline values: CDR1 MNHEY, CDR2 SVGAGI. Trimming took 0 bases from V and 6 from J, leaving 8 bases between them.

The rearrangement joins TRBV11-3 to TRBJ2-7; possibly TRBD1 for D (5 bases). The length of the CDR3 is 14 residues. Germline CDR1 and CDR2: SGHNT and YENEEA. V shed 1 base and J shed 6 bases, with 13 bases lying between them. The CDR3 sequence is CASSLGRGLSEQYF. The CDR3 bases are TGTGCCAGCAGCTTAGGAAGGGGTCTGTCCGAGCAGTACTTC. Looking up the rest from reference TRBV11-3 and TRBJ2-7 gives the full variable domain: EAGVVQSPRYKIIEKKQPVAFWCNPISGHNTLYWYLQNLGQGPELLIRYENEEAVDDSQLPKDRFSAERLKGVDSTLKIQPAELGDSAVYLCASSLGRGLSEQYFGPGTRLTVT.

CDR3 amino acids: CASSEYTEQFF. The CDR3, as DNA: TGTGCCAGCAGTGAATACACCGAGCAGTTCTTC. The chain uses TRBV2 and TRBJ2-1; D unresolved. The V gene's germline CDR1 is SNHLY and CDR2 FYNNEI. With 2 bases removed from V and 10 bases from J, the gap between germline ends came to 6 bases. CDR3 size: 11 residues.

The V call is TRBV4-1, the J call TRBJ1-1; D possibly corresponds to TRBD1 (6 bases). The CDR3 is 14 residues long. Per germline, CDR1 MGHRA and CDR2 YSYEKL. The V end was cut by 4 bases, the J end by 2 bases, with 11 bases between. The chain's CDR3 is CASSLGQTNTEAFF. The DNA of the CDR3 is TGCGCCAGCAGCCTTGGACAGACTAACACTGAAGCTTTCTTT.

The V call is TRBV12-3 or TRBV12-4, the J call TRBJ2-7; D might be TRBD2 (7 bases). The ends were cut back, 3 bases at V and 9 bases at J, with 12 bases in the middle. The CDR3 length is 12 residues. The DNA of the CDR3 is TGTGCCAGCAGTTTCGGGGGGCAGGGGCAGTACTTC. It encodes CASSFGGQGQYF.

The gene calls are TRBV19 and TRBJ1-5, with 7 bases matching TRBD1. The CDR3 sequence is 13 residues long. With V trimmed by 4 bases and J by 4 bases, 1 base remained unmatched. CDR1 LNHDA and CDR2 SQIVND come from the germline V gene (reference sequence). CDR3 coding DNA: TGTGCCAGTAGTAAGGACAGGAATCAGCCCCAGCATTTT. Translating gives CASSKDRNQPQHF.

This sequence joins TRBV5-4 and TRBJ2-1; D uncertain. The CDR3 is made up of 15 amino acids. From germline, CDR1 is SGHNT and CDR2 YYREEE (reference sequence). V gave up 1 base and J gave up 3 bases, with 11 bases separating them. This CDR3 reads CASSLSRQNYNEQFF. The CDR3 DNA reads as TGTGCCAGCAGCTTGTCCCGGCAGAACTACAATGAGCAGTTCTTC.

This chain connects TRBV15 to TRBJ2-7; the D gene could be TRBD1 or TRBD2 (5 bases each). V was trimmed by 0 bases and J by 2 bases, leaving 8 bases between them. CDR3 length: 14 amino acids. The germline CDR1 and CDR2 sequences are LNHNV and YYDKDF (reference sequence). The CDR3 DNA is TGTGCCACCAGCAGAGATCAGGGACCCTACGAGCAGTACTTC. Translating gives CATSRDQGPYEQYF.

The chain carries TRBV19 and TRBJ1-1; D not certain. V shed 5 bases and J shed 3 bases, with 25 bases lying between them. In germline, CDR1 is LNHDA, CDR2 SQIVND (reference sequence). CDR3 length: 18 amino acids. CDR3 sequence: CASSPHSLRLASDTEAFF. In DNA, the CDR3 is TGTGCCAGTAGTCCGCACTCACTCCGTCTCGCCTCCGACACTGAAGCTTTCTTT.

The J gene is TRBJ2-2, the V gene TRBV7-8; D is possibly TRBD1 (6 bases). The germline gives CDR1 SGHVS, CDR2 FQNEAQ. CDR3 length: 14 amino acids. Trimming took 5 bases from V and 4 from J, leaving 11 bases between them. CDR3 residues: CASSRQGRTGELFF. The CDR3 nucleotides are TGTGCCAGCAGCCGTCAGGGGCGCACCGGGGAGCTGTTTTTT.

The genes are TRBV4-1 and TRBJ1-5; D gene uncertain. This CDR3 has 13 amino acids. Trimming left V 0 bases short and J 3 bases short, with 3 bases between. Germline-derived CDR1 and CDR2 are MGHRA and YSYEKL. The CDR3 loop reads CASSQEPNQPQHF. Here the CDR3 DNA reads TGCGCCAGCAGCCAAGAACCCAATCAGCCCCAGCATTTT.

The rearrangement joins TRBV5-1 to TRBJ2-1; no clear D gene. CDR1 and CDR2 from the germline V gene are SGHRS and YFSETQ. V was shortened by 4 bases and J by 6 bases, with 5 bases between the two germline ends. This CDR3 is 11 amino acids long. CDR3 residues: CASSETNEQFF. CDR3 coding DNA: TGCGCCAGCAGCGAGACCAATGAGCAGTTCTTC. The whole variable domain, filled in from reference TRBV5-1 and TRBJ2-1, reads KAGVTQTPRYLIKTRGQQVTLSCSPISGHRSVSWYQQTPGQGLQFLFEYFSETQRNKGNFPGRFSGRQFSNSRSEMNVSTLELGDSALYLCASSETNEQFFGPGTRLTVL.

The chain employs TRBV5-1 and TRBJ1-1; maybe TRBD1 (6 bases). Germline V gene lookup returns CDR1 SGHRS and CDR2 YFSETQ. The CDR3 is 15 amino acids. V dropped 2 bases and J dropped 1 base, with 12 bases sitting between them. The CDR3 sequence is CASSLPRGSNTEAFF. Here the CDR3 DNA reads TGCGCCAGCAGCTTACCCAGGGGCTCGAACACTGAAGCTTTCTTT.

This clone was seen only a few times. This sequence joins TRBV6-1 and TRBJ1-2, with 7 bases identical to TRBD1. The junction had 7 bases not matched to a gene; V was cut back by 2 bases and J by 10 bases. Germline V gene sequence: CDR1 MNHNS, CDR2 SASEGT. The CDR3 has 13 amino acids. The CDR3, as DNA: TGTGCCAGCAGTGAATCCCAAGACAGGGACTACACCTTC. This gives the protein CASSESQDRDYTF.

This rearrangement joins TRBV19 to TRBJ1-5; D remains unclear. Germline CDR1 LNHDA, CDR2 SQIVND (reference sequence). Trimming stripped 4 bases from V and 9 bases from J, with 13 bases between. The CDR3 sequence is 13 residues long. The CDR3 spells CASSSSKIRPQHF. As DNA, the CDR3 is TGTGCCAGTAGTAGCAGTAAGATAAGGCCCCAGCATTTT.

The chain employs TRBV6-5 and TRBJ2-3, with a tentative D call TRBD2 (6 bases). Per germline, CDR1 MNHEY and CDR2 SVGAGI. The CDR3 spans 15 residues. Trimming cost V 2 bases and J 4 bases, with 13 bases left between them. This chain's CDR3 is CASSYRGRRADTQYF. For the CDR3, the DNA is TGTGCCAGCAGTTACCGGGGAAGGAGGGCAGATACGCAGTATTTT.